The clone carrying this TCR beta chain was picked up a small number of times. What it recognizes is unknown. The authors isolated at least 7 million PBMCs per sample. Per sample, at least 6 micrograms of total RNA were extracted. The CDR3 runs 14 residues. The germline V and J ends were trimmed by 2 bases and 4 bases, with 14 bases remaining between them. Germline CDR1 reads SQVTM; CDR2 reads ANQGSEA. This entry comes from a study of blood T cells in healthy people across ages. Broader study findings: Measured against age, TCR beta diversity per million T cells decreased in a roughly linear manner.

The authors ran a second PCR of 7 to 11 cycles using a sample-barcoded 5' primer and a J-beta primer mix. MiXCR, applied by TCRdb to the 5' RACE reads, yields one record per CDR3 protein. Seen here are around 1,500,000 distinct CDR3 sequences, roughly 27% observed once, and the top ten hold 7.7%. The chain employs TRBV29-1 and TRBJ1-1; unclear D gene. This sequence originates from a young woman in good health. Sequencing was done on a sample of blood. CDR3 loop: CSVELGGVGTEAFF. CDR3 sequence (DNA): TGCAGCGTTGAACTAGGTGGGGTGGGCACTGAAGCTTTCTTT.